One sample yielded the 30 T cell receptor beta chains listed below, sequenced in a study of blood T cell repertoires in COVID-19. Only in-frame clones appear in the TCRdb table, and some are missing; sequencing was by immunoSEQ multiplex PCR. This sample has about 270,000 clones, with more than 75% found just once. Sequencing was performed on peripheral blood. These receptors all stem from a man aged 40-49 years with active or convalescent COVID-19.

This sequence joins TRBV19 and TRBJ1-5; D may be TRBD1 (6 bases). V gave up 2 bases and J gave up 2 bases, with 13 bases separating them. Germline V gene sequence: CDR1 LNHDA, CDR2 SQIVND (reference sequence). The CDR3 totals 16 residues. CDR3 nucleotides: TGTGCCAGTAGTATAATGGGGGCTACGGGCAATCAGCCCCAGCATTTT. This encodes CASSIMGATGNQPQHF.

V usage is TRBV24-1 and J usage is TRBJ1-4, with a possible D match to TRBD1 (5 bases). This CDR3 spans 13 amino acids. Per germline, CDR1 KGHDR and CDR2 SFDVKD. The V end was cut by 8 bases, the J end by 10 bases, with 16 bases between. The CDR3 sequence: CATTPRAGGKLFF. Here the CDR3 DNA reads TGTGCCACCACCCCACGGGCGGGGGGAAAACTGTTTTTT.

V is TRBV30 and J is TRBJ1-5; D remains unclear. Germline-derived CDR1 and CDR2 are GTSNPN and SVGIG (reference sequence). Trimming shortened V by 1 base and J by 2 bases, and 9 bases separated the two germline ends. The CDR3 has 14 residues. CDR3 DNA sequence: TGTGCCTGGAGTGGTAGTGTTGGCAATCAGCCCCAGCATTTT. This translates into CAWSGSVGNQPQHF.

This clone has only a few counts. The chain carries TRBV2 and TRBJ1-3; 8 nucleotides align to TRBD1. V was clipped by 8 bases and J by 3 bases; unmatched bases: 6. The CDR3 loop spans 14 amino acids. Germline V gene lookup returns CDR1 SNHLY and CDR2 FYNNEI. The CDR3 loop is CASLGQVYGNTIYF. CDR3 DNA: TGTGCCAGCTTGGGACAGGTCTATGGAAACACCATATATTTT. The complete variable domain, with remaining parts taken from reference TRBV2 and TRBJ1-3, reads EPEVTQTPSHQVTQMGQEVILRCVPISNHLYFYWYRQILGQKVEFLVSFYNNEISEKSEIFDDQFSVERPDGSNFTLKIRSTKLEDSAMYFCASLGQVYGNTIYFGEGSWLTVV.

This clone has only a few counts. The sample has other DNA sequences that encode this CDR3 too. The chain is built from TRBV6-5 and TRBJ1-5, with 8 bases identical to TRBD1. J was trimmed by 6 bases and V by 6 bases; bases with no gene match: 7. Germline V gene sequence: CDR1 MNHEY, CDR2 SVGAGI. The CDR3 is 14 residues long. The CDR3 sequence: CASRGGQVPQPQHF. The CDR3 nucleotides read TGTGCCAGCAGAGGGGGACAGGTACCTCAGCCCCAGCATTTT.

The chain combines TRBV27 with TRBJ2-1; the match to TRBD1 covers 12 bases. CDR3 size: 16 residues. Germline CDR1 reads MNHEY; CDR2 reads SMNVEV (reference sequence). V was pared by 4 bases and J by 8 bases, with 9 bases of the junction left unmatched. In DNA, the CDR3 is TGTGCCAGCAGTTGGATGATGGGACAGGGGGCGGATGAGCAGTTCTTC. This sequence encodes CASSWMMGQGADEQFF.

Worth noting for this clone: A junction boundary mismatches the germline segment, possibly from a read error. This specimen includes other DNA sequences encoding the same CDR3. The chain carries TRBV11-3 and TRBJ2-1, with TRBD1 matching over 11 bases. Looked up from germline, CDR1 is SGHNT and CDR2 is YENEEA. The CDR3 spans 15 residues. CDR3 loop: CASSSGTGGYNEQFF. The DNA for the CDR3 is TGTGCCAGTAGCTCCGGGACAGGGGGCTACAATGAGCAGTTCTTC. The full variable domain, rest sourced from reference TRBV11-3 and TRBJ2-1, is EAGVVQSPRYKIIEKKQPVAFWCNPISGHNTLYWYLQNLGQGPELLIRYENEEAVDDSQLPKDRFSAERLKGVDSTLKIQPAELGDSAVYLCASSSGTGGYNEQFFGPGTRLTVL.

The J gene is TRBJ2-5, the V gene TRBV19; maybe TRBD2 (6 bases). CDR3 length: 14 amino acids. The V and J ends lost 5 bases and 4 bases respectively, with 14 bases between them. CDR1 is LNHDA and CDR2 is SQIVND in the germline V gene (reference sequence). The CDR3 nucleotides read TGTGCCAGTAGTTCAGTCGGGGGAGGAGAGACCCAGTACTTC. Translation: CASSSVGGGETQYF.

The CDR3 DNA is TGTGCCAGCAGCGGGACTAGCGACAATGAGCAGTTCTTC. Residues: CASSGTSDNEQFF. V and J are TRBV9 and TRBJ2-1, with TRBD2 matching 9 bases. Germline-derived CDR1 and CDR2 are SGDLS and YYNGEE. Trimming took 3 bases from V and 5 from J; bases not matched to a gene: 0. CDR3 length equals 13 residues.

Worth noting for this clone: Just one base apart from a much larger clone, this may be a read error. The sample has other DNA sequences that encode this CDR3 too. The CDR3 spells CASSETSGGSSYNEQFF. The CDR3 coding sequence is TGTGCCAGCAGTGAAACTAGCGGGGGGAGCTCCTACAATGAGCAGTTCTTC. V usage is TRBV2 and J usage is TRBJ2-1, with 12 bases lining up with TRBD2. The CDR3 loop spans 17 amino acids. Germline CDR1 and CDR2: SNHLY and FYNNEI. V shed 2 bases and J 0 bases; nucleotides not matched to a gene: 2.

This clone has just one count. The chain couples TRBV6-1 to TRBJ2-3; no definite D call. CDR3 size: 13 residues. V dropped 3 bases and J dropped 10 bases, with 14 bases sitting between them. The germline CDR1 and CDR2 sequences are MNHNS and SASEGT. CDR3 in DNA: TGTGCCAGCAGTGAGCCCAACAGTCCGGCGCAGTATTTT. It is translated as CASSEPNSPAQYF.

The chain uses TRBV21-1 and TRBJ1-5; TRBD1 is the table's D call and was not checked against the DNA. TRBV21-1 is marked as a pseudogene. The CDR3 covers 19 residues. This CDR3 is CASSKVTDEGDPSNQPQHF. In DNA form, the CDR3 reads TGTGCCAGCAGCAAAGTGACCGACGAGGGGGACCCTAGCAATCAGCCCCAGCATTTT.

This chain joins TRBV7-9 and TRBJ2-7; D unresolved. Germline V lookup: CDR1 SEHNR, CDR2 FQNEAQ (reference sequence). The CDR3 totals 14 residues. V was shortened by 10 bases and J by 3 bases, with 19 bases between the two germline ends. The CDR3 is CATSGGFGNYEQYF. For the CDR3, the DNA is TGTGCCACGTCAGGTGGCTTTGGAAACTACGAGCAGTACTTC.

The chain couples TRBV3-1 (or the pseudogene TRBV3-2) to TRBJ2-5; D remains ambiguous. The CDR3 loop spans 14 amino acids. The germline V gene has CDR1 LGHDT and CDR2 YNNKEL (reference sequence). Between the trimmed V and J ends, which lost 6 bases and 4 bases, there was a span of 15 bases. CDR3 region: CASSQSGFAETQYF. The CDR3 DNA reads as TGTGCCAGCAGTCAATCCGGGTTTGCAGAGACCCAGTACTTC.

The rearrangement uses TRBV24-1 and TRBJ2-1; a weak D match, TRBD2 (5 bases). This CDR3 has 14 amino acids. CDR1 is KGHDR, CDR2 SFDVKD, per germline. Trimming left V 2 bases short and J 10 bases short, with 14 bases between. CDR3 amino acids: CATSDSRGLREQFF. The CDR3 bases are TGTGCCACCAGTGATTCTAGAGGGCTTCGGGAGCAGTTCTTC.

The genes are TRBV5-1 and TRBJ1-5; 7 bases are a match to TRBD1. Looked up from germline, CDR1 is SGHRS and CDR2 is YFSETQ. The CDR3 is 15 residues long. V shed 5 bases and J 0 bases; nucleotides not matched to a gene: 5. Here the CDR3 DNA reads TGCGCCAGCAGGAGGACAGGTAATAGCAATCAGCCCCAGCATTTT. It translates to CASRRTGNSNQPQHF.

This clone was recorded a few times. The chain combines TRBV28 with TRBJ2-4, with D tentatively TRBD2 (6 bases). CDR3 size: 11 residues. V shed 11 bases and J shed 6 bases, with 11 bases lying between them. Germline V gene lookup returns CDR1 MDHEN and CDR2 SYDVKM. CDR3 region: CAVLGGNIQYF. The DNA for the CDR3 is TGTGCCGTTCTCGGGGGAAACATTCAGTACTTC.

This sequence joins TRBV28 and TRBJ1-1; D remains unclear. CDR1 is MDHEN and CDR2 is SYDVKM in the germline V gene. The V gene lost 6 bases and the J gene lost 1 base, with 6 bases spanning the gap. This CDR3 has 12 amino acids. In DNA, the CDR3 is TGTGCCAGCAGAGGAGGGAACACTGAAGCTTTCTTT. Protein: CASRGGNTEAFF.

This clone showed up just once. V gene TRBV10-3 combines with J gene TRBJ2-7; D is ambiguous. V was trimmed by 7 bases and J by 3 bases, leaving 10 bases between them. From germline, CDR1 is ENHRY and CDR2 SYGVKD. The length of the CDR3 is 12 residues. The CDR3 sequence is CAIKIGDYEQYF. CDR3 in DNA: TGTGCCATCAAGATCGGAGACTACGAGCAGTACTTC.

The rearrangement joins TRBV28 to TRBJ2-3; possibly TRBD2 for D (7 bases). The CDR3 contains 16 residues. V shed 4 bases and J shed 6 bases, with 20 bases lying between them. Germline V gene lookup returns CDR1 MDHEN and CDR2 SYDVKM. This CDR3 is CASSSRGGGGGDTQYF. The CDR3 DNA reads as TGTGCCAGCAGTTCCCGAGGGGGGGGAGGCGGGGATACGCAGTATTTT.

The V gene is TRBV28, the J gene TRBJ1-3; D might be TRBD1 (6 bases). Trimming removed 7 bases from V and 8 bases from J, with 15 bases in between. The CDR3 is made up of 13 amino acids. Germline CDR1 is MDHEN and CDR2 is SYDVKM. Here the CDR3 reads CASKSGGRDTIYF. CDR3 nucleotides: TGTGCCAGCAAGTCTGGGGGCAGGGACACCATATATTTT.

The chain has TRBV9 and TRBJ1-2, with TRBD1 identical over 9 bases. The CDR3 spans 14 residues. With V trimmed by 0 bases and J by 3 bases, 0 bases remained unmatched. Germline V gene data show CDR1 as SGDLS and CDR2 as YYNGEE. The CDR3 nucleotides are TGTGCCAGCAGCGTAGGACAGGGGGACTATGGCTACACCTTC. Its protein is CASSVGQGDYGYTF.

V gene TRBV28 combines with J gene TRBJ2-2, with 9 bases lining up with TRBD1. Germline values: CDR1 MDHEN, CDR2 SYDVKM. CDR3 length: 16 residues. The V gene end was trimmed by 5 bases and the J gene end by 6 bases; junction bases not matched to a gene: 10. DNA for the CDR3: TGTGCCAGCAGTCCGGGGGGACAGGGTTTCTCCGGGGAGCTGTTTTTT. Its translation is CASSPGGQGFSGELFF.

CDR3 protein: CASSLEGQTQYF. The CDR3 DNA sequence: TGTGCCAGCAGTTTGGAGGGACAGACCCAGTACTTC. The chain carries TRBV12-3 or TRBV12-4 and TRBJ2-5; tentatively, D is TRBD2 (6 bases). V was shortened by 3 bases and J by 6 bases, with 8 bases between the two germline ends. The length of the CDR3 is 12 residues.

The V and J genes are TRBV5-1 and TRBJ1-1; D remains unclear. Germline V gene data show CDR1 as SGHRS and CDR2 as YFSETQ. CDR3 length equals 14 residues. The V gene lost 7 bases and the J gene lost 6 bases, with 19 bases spanning the gap. CDR3 sequence reads: CASAEPRDRAEAFF. CDR3 nucleotide sequence: TGCGCCAGCGCAGAACCCCGGGATCGTGCTGAAGCTTTCTTT.

The chain recombines TRBV6-1 with TRBJ2-1, with a possible D match to TRBD1 (6 bases). The germline V and J ends were trimmed by 0 bases and 16 bases, with 16 bases remaining between them. Germline CDR1 reads MNHNS; CDR2 reads SASEGT. The CDR3 runs to 13 residues. This chain's CDR3 is CASSEAPLGTPFF. The CDR3 coding sequence is TGTGCCAGCAGTGAAGCACCCCTAGGGACACCCTTCTTC.

The chain combines TRBV2 with TRBJ2-3, with 7 bases aligning to TRBD1. J lost 9 bases, V lost 5 bases, and 8 bases had no gene match. Germline CDR1 is SNHLY and CDR2 is FYNNEI. The CDR3 runs to 13 residues. The DNA of the CDR3 is TGTGCCAGCAGTCCAAGTCCGGGACAGACGCAGTATTTT. Amino acids: CASSPSPGQTQYF.

V gene TRBV27 combines with J gene TRBJ2-7, with TRBD2 matching 8 bases. Looked up from germline, CDR1 is MNHEY and CDR2 is SMNVEV (reference sequence). This CDR3 spans 14 amino acids. V lost 3 bases to trimming and J lost 4 bases; unmatched junction nucleotides: 5. The CDR3 sequence: CASSFGTRSYEQYF. CDR3 sequence (DNA): TGTGCCAGCAGTTTTGGGACTAGGAGTTACGAGCAGTACTTC.

The chain recombines TRBV7-3 with TRBJ1-1; D may be TRBD1 (5 bases). Per the germline V gene, CDR1 is SGHTA and CDR2 is FQGTGA. The CDR3 length is 13 residues. V gave up 3 bases and J gave up 3 bases, with 8 bases separating them. The CDR3 loop is CASSFGGDTEAFF. In DNA, the CDR3 is TGTGCCAGCAGCTTCGGAGGGGACACTGAAGCTTTCTTT. The entire variable domain, with the rest obtained from reference TRBV7-3 and TRBJ1-1, is as follows: GAGVSQTPSNKVTEKGKYVELRCDPISGHTALYWYRQSLGQGPEFLIYFQGTGAADDSGLPNDRFFAVRPEGSVSTLKIQRTERGDSAVYLCASSFGGDTEAFFGQGTRLTVV.

This chain uses TRBV24-1 with TRBJ1-2, with 7 nucleotides matching TRBD1. The V gene's germline CDR1 is KGHDR and CDR2 SFDVKD. The V gene end was trimmed by 9 bases and the J gene end by 8 bases; junction bases not matched to a gene: 14. The CDR3 runs to 14 residues. The CDR3 DNA is TGTGCCACCGCACATTCATCCGACAGGGCCGGCTACACCTTC. Protein: CATAHSSDRAGYTF.